This TCR beta chain is drawn from a study of CD8 T cells in Susac syndrome (dated by TCRdb to between 2017 and 2020). Background on the whole study: Of the Susac syndrome patients who were sequenced, eight or nine were in clinical remission while roughly 6 had clinically active disease. At the time of blood withdrawal, Susac syndrome patients were either therapy-naive, taking corticosteroids (with some also receiving IVIg), or on IVIg alone. The study used repertoire sequencing to test whether antigen drove CD8+ T cell activation and differentiation in Susac syndrome. Points the paper makes about the study in general: In the CD4+ T cell repertoire of Susac syndrome patients, clonal expansion was not detected. The study acknowledged that relatively few individuals were included in the TCR sequencing and HLA analysis.

The germline V gene specifies SNHLY as CDR1 and FYNNEI as CDR2. The CDR3 measures 16 amino acids from cysteine to phenylalanine. The CDR3 DNA has 48 bases and is translated from base 1. Here V drops 3 bases and J drops 6 bases, and the junction holds 10 bases not matched to any gene. Points on this clonotype: Its antigen is not yet known. No base quality information exists; no much larger clone differs at one position.

Peripheral blood CD8+ and CD4+ T cells from healthy donors, Susac syndrome patients and multiple sclerosis patients were profiled by high-throughput TCR beta sequencing. Susac syndrome patients met recently defined diagnostic criteria for definite or probable disease. Bulk CD8+ and CD4+ T cells were purified by magnetic negative isolation, whereas CD8+ TEMRA cells were enriched by FACS. Blood was collected in EDTA tubes and processed within 24 hours, with PBMCs isolated through density gradient centrifugation. PBMCs intended for TCR sequencing were frozen in liquid nitrogen and were later thawed in a 37 degrees C water bath. A purity of at least 90% was achieved for sorted or isolated CD4+, CD8+ and CD8+ TEMRA cells. RNA was extracted with the RNeasy kit and roughly 0.45 to 1 ug was reverse transcribed using random hexamers. TCR beta CDR3 regions were amplified with the immunoSEQ multiplex PCR assay covering 54 Vbeta and 13 Jbeta segments. PCR amplification bias was corrected by using a synthetic template baseline for primer optimization and computational correction. Per the original workflow: Reads were annotated to V, D and J genes according to IMGT and were analyzed with immunoSEQ Analyzer, with only productive sequences retained. To calculate clonality, Shannon entropy was normalized by log2 of the number of productive unique sequences and then subtracted from one. Public and private clones were assessed among the 100 most prevalent clones of each patient and control. Clones were defined as Susac-specific when absent from the healthy and MS cohorts, from about 1,100 published viral clones and from other ImmuneACCESS disease sequences. The public reads were reanalyzed by TCRdb: fastp trimming at Q25, MiXCR alignment, in-frame beta chains only. Identical CDR3 protein sequences are pooled into one entry, listed with their most common genes and DNA. TCRdb assigned the V and J calls; the authors' analysis was not used. This sample holds roughly 250,000 distinct CDR3 sequences; around 96% were observed only once. Around 0.093% of the sample goes to the ten largest clones.

The sample taken for sequencing was CD4+ T cells from PBMCs. The receptor was isolated from a human donor with Susac syndrome. The chain joins TRBV2 to TRBJ2-1, with 8 middle bases fitting TRBD2. The CDR3 reads CASSDIAGIGPNEQFF. The DNA sequence is TGTGCCAGCAGTGATATAGCGGGAATTGGTCCCAATGAGCAGTTCTTC. Outside the CDR3, residues come from the reference TRBV2 and TRBJ2-1 proteins, so the full variable domain is: EPEVTQTPSHQVTQMGQEVILRCVPISNHLYFYWYRQILGQKVEFLVSFYNNEISEKSEIFDDQFSVERPDGSNFTLKIRSTKLEDSAMYFCASSDIAGIGPNEQFFGPGTRLTVL.